Below are 7 T cell receptor beta chains sequenced from a single sample in a study of shared clonotypes between healthy human individuals. Clones were read by immunoSEQ multiplex PCR, and TCRdb kept only the in-frame ones, dropping some. The sample holds fewer than 850,000 clones, more than 70% seen once. Sequencing used memory CD4+ T cells sorted from blood. The subset is: CD45RA-negative fraction. The receptors shown here come from a woman aged 30 to 39 in good health.

The rearrangement joins TRBV6-6 to TRBJ2-3; D unresolved. The CDR3 loop spans 15 amino acids. Trimming removed 5 bases at V and 4 bases at J, with 16 bases between. From germline, CDR1 is MNHNY and CDR2 SVGAGI (reference sequence). The CDR3 loop is CASSPQSGVPDTQYF. For the CDR3, the DNA is TGTGCCAGCAGTCCTCAGTCCGGAGTACCAGATACGCAGTATTTT.

Only a few counts were recorded for this clone. The V gene is TRBV5-4, the J gene TRBJ1-2, with 8 bases lining up with TRBD1. Per the germline V gene, CDR1 is SGHNT and CDR2 is YYREEE (reference sequence). V trimming: 0 bases; J trimming: 5 bases; junction bases outside the gene matches: 12. The CDR3 sequence is 17 residues long. CDR3: CASSLDNLGTGRYGYTF. CDR3 DNA: TGTGCCAGCAGCTTGGATAATCTCGGGACAGGACGTTATGGCTACACCTTC.

The chain combines TRBV6-6 with TRBJ2-7, with 8 bases that match TRBD2. This CDR3 comprises 12 residues. Looked up from germline, CDR1 is MNHNY and CDR2 is SVGAGI (reference sequence). Germline trimming cut 5 bases from V and 7 bases from J; bases unmatched to any gene: 4. CDR3 in DNA: TGTGCCAGCAGTCCCCGGGGGGGGGAGCAGTACTTC. It specifies CASSPRGGEQYF.

The chain is built from TRBV28 and TRBJ2-7; possibly TRBD1 for D (6 bases). V was shortened by 5 bases and J by 0 bases, with 14 bases between the two germline ends. CDR3 length equals 15 residues. CDR1 is MDHEN, CDR2 SYDVKM, per germline. The CDR3 DNA is TGTGCCAGCAGTCCGTCGCTAGGGGGCTCCTACGAGCAGTACTTC. It specifies CASSPSLGGSYEQYF.

The gene calls are TRBV10-3 and TRBJ1-1, with D unclear. This CDR3 contains 15 residues. CDR1 and CDR2 (germline): ENHRY, SYGVKD. V shed 3 bases and J shed 1 base, with 12 bases lying between them. CDR3 coding DNA: TGTGCCATCAGTGATCCTACCGGTACGAACACTGAAGCTTTCTTT. Translation gives CAISDPTGTNTEAFF.

The chain employs TRBV4-1 and TRBJ2-1, with 11 bases that match TRBD2. Germline values: CDR1 MGHRA, CDR2 YSYEKL. CDR3 size: 18 residues. V lost 1 base to trimming and J lost 5 bases; unmatched junction nucleotides: 10. The CDR3, as DNA: TGCGCCAGCAGCCAAGGCAGGGCTAGCGGGAGGCGAAACAATGAGCAGTTCTTC. It codes for CASSQGRASGRRNNEQFF.

The J gene is TRBJ1-4, the V gene TRBV7-6; D perhaps matches TRBD1 (6 bases). The CDR3 length is 14 residues. V was trimmed by 5 bases and J by 3 bases, leaving 10 bases between them. Germline lookup yields CDR1 SGHVS and CDR2 FNYEAQ. The chain's CDR3 is CASSRGESNEKLFF. The CDR3 DNA reads TGTGCCAGCAGCAGGGGGGAATCTAATGAAAAACTGTTTTTT.